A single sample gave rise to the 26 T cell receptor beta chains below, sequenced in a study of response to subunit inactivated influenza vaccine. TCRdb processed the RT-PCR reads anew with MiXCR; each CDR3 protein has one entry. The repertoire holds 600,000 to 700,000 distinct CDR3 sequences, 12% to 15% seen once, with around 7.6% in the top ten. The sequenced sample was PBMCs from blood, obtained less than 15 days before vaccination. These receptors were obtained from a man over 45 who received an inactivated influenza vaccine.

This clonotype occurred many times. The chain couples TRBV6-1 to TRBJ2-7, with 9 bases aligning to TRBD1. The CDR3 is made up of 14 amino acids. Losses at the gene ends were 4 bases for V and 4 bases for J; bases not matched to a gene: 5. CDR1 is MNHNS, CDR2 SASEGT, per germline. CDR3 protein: CASSAGTGIYEQYF. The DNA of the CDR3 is TGTGCCAGCAGTGCCGGGACAGGGATATACGAGCAGTACTTC.

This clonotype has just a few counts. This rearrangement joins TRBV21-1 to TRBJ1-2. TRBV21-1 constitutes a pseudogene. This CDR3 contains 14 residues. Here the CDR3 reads CASSKDPENYGYTF. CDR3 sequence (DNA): TGTGCCAGCAGCAAAGACCCAGAAAACTATGGCTACACCTTC.

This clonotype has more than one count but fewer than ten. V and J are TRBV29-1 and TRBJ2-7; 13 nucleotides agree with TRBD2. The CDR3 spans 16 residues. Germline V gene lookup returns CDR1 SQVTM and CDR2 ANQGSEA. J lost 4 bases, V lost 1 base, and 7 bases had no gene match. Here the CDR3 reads CSVEGTSGRIGYEQYF. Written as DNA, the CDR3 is TGCAGCGTTGAAGGGACTAGCGGGAGAATCGGTTACGAGCAGTACTTC.

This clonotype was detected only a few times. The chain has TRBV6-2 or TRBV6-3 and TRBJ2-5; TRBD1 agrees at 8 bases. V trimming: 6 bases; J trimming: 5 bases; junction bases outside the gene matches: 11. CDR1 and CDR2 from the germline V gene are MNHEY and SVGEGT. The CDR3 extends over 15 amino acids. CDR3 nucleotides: TGTGCCAGCAGCCCCAGGGCAGGGGGCTGGGAGACCCAGTACTTC. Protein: CASSPRAGGWETQYF.

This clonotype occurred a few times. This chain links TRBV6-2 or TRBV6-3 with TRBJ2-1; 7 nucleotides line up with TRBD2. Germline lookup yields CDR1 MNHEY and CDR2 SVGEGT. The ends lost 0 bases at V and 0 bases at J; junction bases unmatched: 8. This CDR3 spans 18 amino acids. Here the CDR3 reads CASSYSVRLAASYNEQFF. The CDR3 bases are TGTGCCAGCAGTTACTCGGTCAGGCTAGCGGCCTCCTACAATGAGCAGTTCTTC.

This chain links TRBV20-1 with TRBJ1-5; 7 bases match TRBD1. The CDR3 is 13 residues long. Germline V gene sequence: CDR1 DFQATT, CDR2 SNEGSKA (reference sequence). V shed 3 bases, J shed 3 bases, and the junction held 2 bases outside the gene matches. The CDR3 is CSASDRVNQPQHF. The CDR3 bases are TGCAGTGCTAGCGACAGGGTCAATCAGCCCCAGCATTTT.

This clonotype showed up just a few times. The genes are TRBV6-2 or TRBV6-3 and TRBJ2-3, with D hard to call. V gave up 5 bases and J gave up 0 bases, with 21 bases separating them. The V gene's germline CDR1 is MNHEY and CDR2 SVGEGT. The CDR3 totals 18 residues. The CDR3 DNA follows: TGTGCCAGCAGTCCCTGGCAGATCCTACTTCCTAGCACAGATACGCAGTATTTT. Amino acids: CASSPWQILLPSTDTQYF.

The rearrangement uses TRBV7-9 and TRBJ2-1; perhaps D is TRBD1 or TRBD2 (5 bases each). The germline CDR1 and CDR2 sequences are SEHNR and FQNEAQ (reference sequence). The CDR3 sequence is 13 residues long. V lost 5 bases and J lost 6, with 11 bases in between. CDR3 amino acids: CASSHRDLNEQFF. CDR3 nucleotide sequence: TGTGCCAGCAGCCACCGGGACCTCAATGAGCAGTTCTTC. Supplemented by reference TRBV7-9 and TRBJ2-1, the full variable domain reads DTGVSQNPRHKITKRGQNVTFRCDPISEHNRLYWYRQTLGQGPEFLTYFQNEAQLEKSRLLSDRFSAERPKGSFSTLEIQRTEQGDSAMYLCASSHRDLNEQFFGPGTRLTVL.

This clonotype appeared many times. CDR3 amino acids: CASSTPGTGIYEQYF. CDR3 DNA: TGCGCCAGCAGTACCCCCGGGACAGGGATTTACGAGCAGTACTTC. V gene TRBV5-1 combines with J gene TRBJ2-7, with 9 bases lining up with TRBD1. V lost 5 bases, J lost 4 bases, and 10 bases stayed unmatched. The CDR3 runs 15 residues. Germline loops: CDR1 SGHRS, CDR2 YFSETQ.

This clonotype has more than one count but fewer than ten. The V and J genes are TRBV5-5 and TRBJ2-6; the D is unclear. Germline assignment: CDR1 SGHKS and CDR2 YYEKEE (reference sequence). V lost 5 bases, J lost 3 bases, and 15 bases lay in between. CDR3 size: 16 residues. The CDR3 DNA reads TGTGCCAGCAGTAGTTTAGTCGGTAGTGGGGCCAACGTCCTGACTTTC. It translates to CASSSLVGSGANVLTF.

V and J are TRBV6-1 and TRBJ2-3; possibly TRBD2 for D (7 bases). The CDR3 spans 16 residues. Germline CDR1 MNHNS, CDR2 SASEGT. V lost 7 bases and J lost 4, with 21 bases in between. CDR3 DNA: TGTGCCAGCACTCCCCTGGGGGGGGCGACTGCAGATACGCAGTATTTT. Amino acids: CASTPLGGATADTQYF.

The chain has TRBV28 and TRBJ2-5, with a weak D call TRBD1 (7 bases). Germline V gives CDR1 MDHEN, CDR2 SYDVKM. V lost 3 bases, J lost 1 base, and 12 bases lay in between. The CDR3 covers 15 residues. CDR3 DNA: TGTGCCAGCAGTTTCGCAGGGGGGAGCCAAGAGACCCAGTACTTC. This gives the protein CASSFAGGSQETQYF.

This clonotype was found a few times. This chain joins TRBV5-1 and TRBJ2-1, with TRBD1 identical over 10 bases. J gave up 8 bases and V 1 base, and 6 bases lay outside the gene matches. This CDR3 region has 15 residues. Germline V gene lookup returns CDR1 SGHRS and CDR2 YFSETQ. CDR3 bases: TGCGCCAGCAGCTTGAGGACAGGGGGGGAAGATGAGCAGTTCTTC. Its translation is CASSLRTGGEDEQFF.

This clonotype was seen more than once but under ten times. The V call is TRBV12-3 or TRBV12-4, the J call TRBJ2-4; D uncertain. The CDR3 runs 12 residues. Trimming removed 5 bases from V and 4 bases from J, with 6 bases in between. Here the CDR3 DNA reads TGTGCCAGCAGTACCTTAAAAAACATTCAGTACTTC. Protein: CASSTLKNIQYF.

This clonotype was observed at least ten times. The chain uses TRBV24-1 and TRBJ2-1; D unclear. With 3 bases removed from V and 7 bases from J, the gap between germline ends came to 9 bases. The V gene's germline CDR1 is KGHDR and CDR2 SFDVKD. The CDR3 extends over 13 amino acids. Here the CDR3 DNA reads TGTGCCACCAGTGATCCTCTAGGGAATGAGCAGTTCTTC. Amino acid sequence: CATSDPLGNEQFF.

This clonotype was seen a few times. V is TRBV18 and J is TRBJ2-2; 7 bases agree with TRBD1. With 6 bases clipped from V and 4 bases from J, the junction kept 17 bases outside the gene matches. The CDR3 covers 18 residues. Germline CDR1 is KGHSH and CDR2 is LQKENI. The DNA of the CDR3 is TGTGCCAGCTCGGGACAGCGTCTGACCGCCCTAGGCACCGGGGAGCTGTTTTTT. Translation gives CASSGQRLTALGTGELFF.

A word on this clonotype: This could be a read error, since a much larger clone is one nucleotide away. As DNA, the CDR3 is TGTGCCAGCAGCTTTACTAGCGGGAACTACAATGAGCAGTTCTTC. It yields the protein CASSFTSGNYNEQFF. The rearrangement uses TRBV7-9 and TRBJ2-1; 10 nucleotides agree with TRBD2. The CDR3 is 15 amino acids. Germline V lookup: CDR1 SEHNR, CDR2 FQNEAQ (reference sequence). After removal of 3 bases from V and 3 bases from J, the junction contained 2 bases not matched to a gene.

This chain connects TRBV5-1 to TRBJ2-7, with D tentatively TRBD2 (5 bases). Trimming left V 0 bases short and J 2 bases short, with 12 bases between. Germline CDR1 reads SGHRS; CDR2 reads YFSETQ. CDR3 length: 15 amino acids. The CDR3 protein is CASSLAFGLTYEQYF. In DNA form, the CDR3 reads TGCGCCAGCAGCTTGGCCTTCGGACTTACCTACGAGCAGTACTTC.

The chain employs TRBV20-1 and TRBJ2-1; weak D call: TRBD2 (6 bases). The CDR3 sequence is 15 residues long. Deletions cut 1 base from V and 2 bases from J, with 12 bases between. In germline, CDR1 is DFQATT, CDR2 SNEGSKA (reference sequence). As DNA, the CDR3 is TGCAGTGCTAGAGTGACTAGTGGAACCTACAATGAGCAGTTCTTC. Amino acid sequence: CSARVTSGTYNEQFF.

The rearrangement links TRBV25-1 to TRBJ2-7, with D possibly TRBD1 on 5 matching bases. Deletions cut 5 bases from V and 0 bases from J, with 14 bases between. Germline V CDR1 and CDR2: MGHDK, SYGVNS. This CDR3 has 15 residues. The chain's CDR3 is CASSSFDSRSYEQYF. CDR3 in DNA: TGTGCCAGCAGTAGTTTCGACAGCCGCTCCTACGAGCAGTACTTC.

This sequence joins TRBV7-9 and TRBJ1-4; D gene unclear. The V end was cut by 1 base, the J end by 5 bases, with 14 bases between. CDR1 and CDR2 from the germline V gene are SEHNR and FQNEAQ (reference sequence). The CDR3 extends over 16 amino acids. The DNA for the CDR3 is TGTGCCAGCAGCTTAGGGTCGACGGATAGCAATGAAAAACTGTTTTTT. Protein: CASSLGSTDSNEKLFF.

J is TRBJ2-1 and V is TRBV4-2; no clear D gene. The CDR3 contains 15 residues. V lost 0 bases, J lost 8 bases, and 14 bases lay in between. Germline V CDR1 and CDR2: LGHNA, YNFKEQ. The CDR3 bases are TGTGCCAGCAGCCAAGATCCGGCCTATTCCGATGAGCAGTTCTTC. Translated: CASSQDPAYSDEQFF.

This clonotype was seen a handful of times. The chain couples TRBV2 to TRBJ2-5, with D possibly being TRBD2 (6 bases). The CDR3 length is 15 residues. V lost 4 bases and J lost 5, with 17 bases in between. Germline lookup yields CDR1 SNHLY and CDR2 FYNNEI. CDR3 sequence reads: CASSGAFGGGETQYF. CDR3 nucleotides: TGTGCCAGCAGTGGAGCGTTCGGAGGAGGGGAGACCCAGTACTTC.

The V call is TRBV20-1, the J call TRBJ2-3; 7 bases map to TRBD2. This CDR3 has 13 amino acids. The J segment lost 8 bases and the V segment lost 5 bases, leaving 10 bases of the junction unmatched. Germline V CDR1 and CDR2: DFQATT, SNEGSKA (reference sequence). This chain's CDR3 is CSAPTSSVGTQYF. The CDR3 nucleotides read TGCAGTGCTCCGACTAGCTCTGTTGGTACGCAGTATTTT.

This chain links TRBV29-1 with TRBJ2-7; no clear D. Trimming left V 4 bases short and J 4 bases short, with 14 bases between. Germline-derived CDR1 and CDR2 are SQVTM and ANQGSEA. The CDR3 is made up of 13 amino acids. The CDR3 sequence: CSVVFPGLYEQYF. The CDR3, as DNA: TGCAGCGTTGTCTTCCCGGGCCTTTACGAGCAGTACTTC.

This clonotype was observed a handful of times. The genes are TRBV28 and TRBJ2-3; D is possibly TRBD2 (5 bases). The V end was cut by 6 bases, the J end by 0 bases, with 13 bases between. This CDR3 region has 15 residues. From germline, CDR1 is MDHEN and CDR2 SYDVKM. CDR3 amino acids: CASRAGGLSTDTQYF. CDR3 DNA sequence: TGTGCCAGCAGGGCAGGAGGCCTAAGCACAGATACGCAGTATTTT.